This T cell receptor beta chain was captured in a study of cytomegalovirus exposure and HLA in healthy donors. Researchers ran the PCR with 60 Vbeta and 13 Jbeta primers. The protocol was immunoSEQ multiplex PCR, while the TCRdb copy is restricted to in-frame clones and leaves out a portion. The repertoire holds 150,000 to 200,000 clones, with about 65% as singletons. Sequencing input: PBMCs. The source of this sequence is a woman between 18 and 30 years old in good health and CMV-seropositive.

The CDR3 reads CASKSSSGSYEQYF. CDR3 nucleotides: TGTGCCAGCAAATCCAGTAGCGGCTCCTACGAGCAGTACTTC. The V and J genes are TRBV28 and TRBJ2-7, with D tentatively TRBD2 (6 bases). The germline CDR1 and CDR2 sequences are MDHEN and SYDVKM. The CDR3 extends over 14 amino acids. Trimming removed 7 bases at V and 0 bases at J, with 13 bases between.